Below are 29 T cell receptor beta chains sequenced from a single sample in a study of naive and memory T cell subsets. Two oligonucleotides, mixed equimolar, formed the beta constant-region primer covering TRBC1 and TRBC2. Nested alpha and beta constant-region primers with the SP2 primer drove four PCR rounds on ligated cDNA. TCRdb reprocessed the UMI-ligation and nested PCR reads via MiXCR and lists one record per CDR3 protein. The sample holds about 120,000 distinct CDR3 sequences; 35% to 40% are singletons and the top ten take roughly 0.86%. Sequencing used central memory CD4+ T cells from blood. The receptors shown here come from a human donor in good health.

This clonotype was counted between two and nine times. The rearrangement links TRBV10-2 to TRBJ2-2; unclear D gene. The CDR3 has 12 residues. Per germline, CDR1 WSHSY and CDR2 SAAADI. V lost 6 bases and J 8 bases, leaving 10 bases between the germline ends. Written as DNA, the CDR3 is TGCGCCAGCAGAGTAGACGCTGGGGAGCTGTTTTTT. Amino acid sequence: CASRVDAGELFF.

This clonotype was seen a handful of times. The chain uses TRBV19 and TRBJ2-4; D not certain. In germline, CDR1 is LNHDA, CDR2 SQIVND (reference sequence). The CDR3 is 14 amino acids. V lost 9 bases, J lost 4 bases, and 16 bases lay in between. The CDR3 reads CASQDPAGKNIQYF. For the CDR3, the DNA is TGTGCCAGCCAGGATCCCGCAGGAAAAAACATTCAGTACTTC.

V usage is TRBV29-1 and J usage is TRBJ2-5; a possible D gene is TRBD2 (7 bases). Germline V gene sequence: CDR1 SQVTM, CDR2 ANQGSEA. This CDR3 contains 13 residues. V lost 3 bases to trimming and J lost 5 bases, with 13 bases between them. The CDR3 loop is CSVDGGGRETQYF. CDR3 in DNA: TGCAGCGTTGATGGGGGGGGCAGGGAGACCCAGTACTTC.

The gene calls are TRBV20-1 and TRBJ2-3; D gene ambiguous. This CDR3 is 11 amino acids long. Per germline, CDR1 DFQATT and CDR2 SNEGSKA (reference sequence). V shed 5 bases and J shed 6 bases, with 9 bases lying between them. The CDR3 loop is CSALKSDTQYF. The CDR3 coding sequence is TGCAGTGCTCTTAAGTCGGATACGCAGTATTTT.

The rearrangement links TRBV19 to TRBJ1-3; D is ambiguous. Trimming removed 10 bases at V and 3 bases at J, with 16 bases between. CDR3 length: 14 amino acids. The V gene's germline CDR1 is LNHDA and CDR2 SQIVND (reference sequence). The CDR3 region is CATTEQMSGNTIYF. The CDR3 DNA is TGTGCCACGACGGAACAGATGAGTGGAAACACCATATATTTT.

The chain joins TRBV12-3 or TRBV12-4 to TRBJ2-7; 10 bases map to TRBD1. The CDR3 runs to 16 residues. Trimming removed 1 base from V and 5 bases from J; junction bases left unmatched: 8. The CDR3 DNA is TGTGCCAGCAGTTTAGGGCCCGGACAGGGGGTTCACGAGCAGTACTTC. Its translation: CASSLGPGQGVHEQYF.

This chain joins TRBV5-8 and TRBJ1-5; 11 nucleotides match TRBD1. Losses at the gene ends were 4 bases for V and 6 bases for J; bases not matched to a gene: 6. Per the germline V gene, CDR1 is SGHTS and CDR2 is YDEGEE. The CDR3 has 15 residues. Here the CDR3 reads CASSLGQGVPQPQHF. CDR3 sequence (DNA): TGTGCCAGCAGCCTGGGACAGGGGGTTCCTCAGCCCCAGCATTTT.

The chain couples TRBV9 to TRBJ2-1, with unresolved D. Trimming left V 0 bases short and J 3 bases short, with 4 bases between. The CDR3 is 13 residues long. Germline assignment: CDR1 SGDLS and CDR2 YYNGEE. CDR3 coding DNA: TGTGCCAGCAGCGTAGACTACTACAATGAGCAGTTCTTC. Amino acids: CASSVDYYNEQFF. The full variable domain, completed using reference TRBV9 and TRBJ2-1, is DSGVTQTPKHLITATGQRVTLRCSPRSGDLSVYWYQQSLDQGLQFLIQYYNGEERAKGNILERFSAQQFPDLHSELNLSSLELGDSALYFCASSVDYYNEQFFGPGTRLTVL.

V and J are TRBV7-2 and TRBJ2-1, with D possibly TRBD1 on 6 matching bases. CDR1 is SGHTA and CDR2 is FQGNSA in the germline V gene. CDR3 size: 17 residues. Trimming left V 5 bases short and J 5 bases short, with 22 bases between. CDR3 loop: CASSTTPNRVSHNEQFF. The CDR3 DNA reads as TGTGCCAGCAGCACCACCCCGAACAGGGTTTCACACAATGAGCAGTTCTTC. The whole variable domain, filled in from reference TRBV7-2 and TRBJ2-1, reads GAGVSQSPSNKVTEKGKDVELRCDPISGHTALYWYRQSLGQGLEFLIYFQGNSAPDKSGLPSDRFSAERTGGSVSTLTIQRTQQEDSAVYLCASSTTPNRVSHNEQFFGPGTRLTVL.

There are a few counts of this clonotype. This sequence joins TRBV6-5 and TRBJ2-7; 11 bases map to TRBD1. V lost 6 bases and J lost 5; bases outside the gene matches: 6. The length of the CDR3 is 14 residues. CDR1 is MNHEY and CDR2 is SVGAGI in the germline V gene. The CDR3 loop reads CASRYGQGANEQYF. The DNA for the CDR3 is TGTGCCAGCAGGTACGGACAGGGGGCAAACGAGCAGTACTTC.

This clonotype appeared many times. The rearrangement links TRBV11-2 to TRBJ2-3; possible D gene TRBD2, 6 bases. V lost 0 bases to trimming and J lost 3 bases, with 10 bases between them. Germline V gives CDR1 SGHAT, CDR2 FQNNGV. The CDR3 runs 15 residues. DNA for the CDR3: TGTGCCAGCAGCTTAGATCTGGGGACTACAGATACGCAGTATTTT. Encoded protein: CASSLDLGTTDTQYF.

This clonotype was seen a few times. The chain recombines TRBV5-5 with TRBJ2-1; D is perhaps TRBD1 or TRBD2 (5 bases each). There are 15 residues in the CDR3. Germline loops: CDR1 SGHKS, CDR2 YYEKEE (reference sequence). The germline V and J ends were trimmed by 0 bases and 0 bases, with 7 bases remaining between them. CDR3 DNA: TGTGCCAGCAGCTTGGAGGGGAGCTCCTACAATGAGCAGTTCTTC. Translation: CASSLEGSSYNEQFF.

This clonotype was counted a few times. This chain uses TRBV29-1 with TRBJ2-1; D might be TRBD1 (5 bases). The germline gives CDR1 SQVTM, CDR2 ANQGSEA. This CDR3 is 13 amino acids long. Between the trimmed V and J ends, which lost 3 bases and 6 bases, there was a span of 12 bases. Here the CDR3 DNA reads TGCAGCGTTGAGTCCAGGGTGGGCAATGAGCAGTTCTTC. Translated, it gives CSVESRVGNEQFF.

V is TRBV7-9 and J is TRBJ1-5, with a tentative D call TRBD1 (5 bases). There are 14 residues in the CDR3. V was cut by 5 bases and J by 6 bases, with 14 bases left in between. Germline loops: CDR1 SEHNR, CDR2 FQNEAQ (reference sequence). In DNA, the CDR3 is TGTGCCAGCAGCCGTCAGACAGCGGGTCAGCCCCAGCATTTT. Translated, it gives CASSRQTAGQPQHF.

This sequence joins TRBV20-1 and TRBJ2-1; D is unresolved. V lost 7 bases, J lost 5 bases, and 21 bases lay in between. This CDR3 is 15 amino acids long. Germline V lookup: CDR1 DFQATT, CDR2 SNEGSKA (reference sequence). The DNA for the CDR3 is TGCAGTGGTTATGGAGCGCATATTAATAACAATGAGCAGTTCTTC. Its translation is CSGYGAHINNNEQFF.

The chain carries TRBV30 and TRBJ2-1, with TRBD2 as a possible D gene (5 bases). Germline values: CDR1 GTSNPN, CDR2 SVGIG (reference sequence). CDR3 length: 15 amino acids. The V end lost 0 bases, the J end lost 4 bases, and 13 bases lay between the germline ends. CDR3 loop: CAWSVSGRGYNEQFF. In DNA, the CDR3 is TGTGCCTGGAGTGTAAGTGGGAGAGGATACAATGAGCAGTTCTTC.

This rearrangement joins TRBV20-1 to TRBJ2-2; D is perhaps TRBD1 (5 bases). This CDR3 spans 14 amino acids. V lost 8 bases, J lost 0 bases, and 13 bases lay in between. Germline CDR1 DFQATT, CDR2 SNEGSKA (reference sequence). CDR3 sequence: CSPSGPSNTGELFF. The CDR3 DNA reads as TGCAGTCCATCAGGGCCTTCGAACACCGGGGAGCTGTTTTTT.

The genes are TRBV6-5 and TRBJ1-1; TRBD1 is a possible D gene (5 bases). CDR1 and CDR2 (germline): MNHEY, SVGAGI. The length of the CDR3 is 13 residues. Trimming pared 2 bases from V and 4 bases from J, leaving 8 bases between. The DNA for the CDR3 is TGTGCCAGCAGTTACGGGGCCGGCACTGAAGCTTTCTTT. Protein product: CASSYGAGTEAFF.

The sample holds many counts of this clonotype. V and J are TRBV29-1 and TRBJ2-7; 9 nucleotides line up with TRBD1. Germline-derived CDR1 and CDR2 are SQVTM and ANQGSEA. Losses at the gene ends were 8 bases for V and 3 bases for J; bases not matched to a gene: 2. CDR3 length equals 11 residues. The CDR3 DNA is TGCAGCACGGGACAGGGCTACGAGCAGTACTTC. This gives the protein CSTGQGYEQYF.

This clonotype was found a few times. The CDR3 loop is CRAEKMSTDTQYF. In DNA form, the CDR3 reads TGCAGAGCGGAAAAGATGAGCACAGATACGCAGTATTTT. J is TRBJ2-3 and V is TRBV20-1, with D tentatively TRBD2 (5 bases). Germline values: CDR1 DFQATT, CDR2 SNEGSKA (reference sequence). The CDR3 has 13 residues.

This clonotype was detected only a few times. The gene calls are TRBV7-9 and TRBJ2-2; D is ambiguous. The CDR3 is 13 residues long. V lost 0 bases, J lost 7 bases, and 6 bases lay in between. Germline V gives CDR1 SEHNR, CDR2 FQNEAQ (reference sequence). DNA for the CDR3: TGTGCCAGCAGCTTAGCCGGTGGCGGGGAGCTGTTTTTT. This encodes CASSLAGGGELFF.

This sequence joins TRBV3-1 and TRBJ2-7; 8 bases align to TRBD1. The length of the CDR3 is 12 residues. V shed 6 bases and J 5 bases; nucleotides not matched to a gene: 3. CDR1 is LGHDT, CDR2 YNNKEL, per germline (reference sequence). The CDR3 DNA is TGTGCCAGCAGGCGGACAGGGAACGAGCAGTACTTC. Residues: CASRRTGNEQYF.

The V gene is TRBV6-2 or TRBV6-3, the J gene TRBJ2-5, with D maybe TRBD2 (6 bases). V was pared by 2 bases and J by 1 base, with 8 bases between. Germline-derived CDR1 and CDR2 are MNHEY and SVGEGT. The CDR3 has 14 amino acids. CDR3 bases: TGTGCCAGCAGTTACGCGGGGATCCAAGAGACCCAGTACTTC. As protein: CASSYAGIQETQYF.

The chain carries TRBV7-9 and TRBJ1-1; D is possibly TRBD1 (6 bases). CDR1 SEHNR and CDR2 FQNEAQ come from the germline V gene (reference sequence). The CDR3 sequence is 14 residues long. V lost 1 base and J 10 bases, leaving 16 bases between the germline ends. The CDR3 coding sequence is TGTGCCAGCAGCTTAGTCGAGGCAGGGGCGGTAGCTTTCTTT. Its translation: CASSLVEAGAVAFF.

The V call is TRBV9, the J call TRBJ2-7; TRBD1 matches at 7 bases. V dropped 0 bases and J dropped 2; count of bases not matched to a gene: 5. Germline CDR1 is SGDLS and CDR2 is YYNGEE. The CDR3 runs 15 residues. CDR3 loop: CASSVETGATYEQYF. The CDR3 DNA follows: TGTGCCAGCAGCGTAGAAACAGGGGCAACCTACGAGCAGTACTTC.

This chain uses TRBV6-5 with TRBJ2-7; no clear D. The CDR3 runs 15 residues. The V and J ends lost 2 bases and 0 bases respectively, with 11 bases between them. Germline CDR1 MNHEY, CDR2 SVGAGI. CDR3 residues: CASSYRRGSSYEQYF. In nucleotides, the CDR3 is TGTGCCAGCAGTTACCGCCGCGGCAGCTCCTACGAGCAGTACTTC.

This clonotype was counted many times. This chain connects TRBV28 to TRBJ2-3; D is unresolved. CDR1 and CDR2 from the germline V gene are MDHEN and SYDVKM. The CDR3 length is 14 residues. V lost 5 bases to trimming and J lost 6 bases, with 15 bases between them. The CDR3 nucleotides read TGTGCCAGCAGTGCCCCTTCTTGGTCGGATACGCAGTATTTT. Its protein product is CASSAPSWSDTQYF.

V is TRBV20-1 and J is TRBJ1-5; maybe TRBD1 (6 bases). V dropped 6 bases and J dropped 5 bases, with 14 bases sitting between them. CDR3 length equals 13 residues. Germline V CDR1 and CDR2: DFQATT, SNEGSKA (reference sequence). The CDR3 sequence is CSAKDSNDQPQHF. The CDR3, as DNA: TGCAGTGCGAAGGACAGCAACGATCAGCCCCAGCATTTT.

This clonotype has a handful of counts. V usage is TRBV27 and J usage is TRBJ2-3, with D possibly being TRBD1 (5 bases). The germline CDR1 and CDR2 sequences are MNHEY and SMNVEV (reference sequence). V dropped 5 bases and J dropped 3 bases, with 12 bases sitting between them. The CDR3 extends over 14 amino acids. The CDR3 nucleotides read TGTGCCAGCAGTAAACAGGTTTCAACAGATACGCAGTATTTT. Translating it yields CASSKQVSTDTQYF.